This T cell receptor beta chain was documented in a study of technical replicates of blood from several donors. The CDR3 loop spans 14 amino acids. Trimming removed 0 bases from V and 3 bases from J, with 8 bases in between. Germline values: CDR1 LNHNV, CDR2 YYDKDF (reference sequence). Sequencing was performed with immunoSEQ multiplex PCR; in TCRdb, only in-frame clones are kept and a portion is missing. The sample yields roughly 80,000 clones, 90% to 95% seen once. This receptor was taken from a human donor in good health. Source material: T cells isolated from PBMCs. J is TRBJ1-2 and V is TRBV15; D remains ambiguous. CDR3 amino acids: CATSRDPADYGYTF. For the CDR3, the DNA is TGTGCCACCAGCAGAGATCCAGCGGACTATGGCTACACCTTC.